Listed below are T cell receptor beta chains from one sample, sequenced in a study of cytomegalovirus exposure and HLA in healthy donors. Here immunoSEQ multiplex PCR was the method, and the copy in TCRdb shows in-frame clones only, minus some. The sample records nearly 110,000 clones, roughly 87% being singletons. The sequencing sample was made of PBMCs. The source of these receptors is a man aged 30 to 45 in good health and CMV-seropositive. The conserved cysteine and the conserved F or W are not part of the CDR3 here. The D gene is left open where the match is weak.

V,D,J,CDR3
TRBV7-3,TRBD1,TRBJ2-1,ASSPDRVLVNEQF
TRBV7-2,.,TRBJ2-6,ASSLGGGANVLT
TRBV11-3,TRBD1,TRBJ2-1,ASSLEGTGGLYNEQF
TRBV7-9,.,TRBJ1-1,ASSWETGSEAF
TRBV6-1,.,TRBJ2-1,ASSEAAGIREQF
TRBV7-6,.,TRBJ2-3,ASSSTQLGLIQDTQY
TRBV6-4,TRBD2,TRBJ2-7,ASSDSRVGSGGPTYEQY
TRBV6-5,.,TRBJ1-2,ASRGGGDYGYT
TRBV13,TRBD2,TRBJ2-7,ASSLLIAGGYEQY
TRBV5-4,.,TRBJ2-5,ASSLTGSGETQY
TRBV7-9,TRBD2,TRBJ2-1,SSSLSGGPYNEQF
TRBV18,TRBD1,TRBJ1-2,ASSPRQGFDYGYT
TRBV19,.,TRBJ1-3,ATSGAAVSGNTIY
TRBV28,.,TRBJ2-3,ASNPGSTDTQY
TRBV9,TRBD1,TRBJ1-2,ASSAGGQLNYGYT
TRBV7-3,TRBD1,TRBJ2-1,ASSSLTNRGSSYNEQF
TRBV5-1,TRBD2,TRBJ2-1,ASRQGGRNEQF
TRBV9,.,TRBJ2-1,ASSVDGNEQF
TRBV7-9,.,TRBJ1-4,ASSSPALTGEKLF
TRBV2,.,TRBJ1-2,ASSAPPGGYT
TRBV6-5,TRBD1,TRBJ2-4,ASQTRGQGGNSQY
TRBV19,TRBD2,TRBJ2-3,ASSTTSGGINTQY
TRBV6-6,.,TRBJ1-1,ASSYSNGNTEAF
TRBV10-3,.,TRBJ1-1,AIRPGQNTEAF
TRBV5-1,TRBD1,TRBJ1-2,ASSFYRTGDHYGYT
TRBV19,TRBD1,TRBJ1-1,ASRFGTGGPTEAF
TRBV7-3,.,TRBJ2-1,ASSLTSDSGGYNEQF
TRBV27,.,TRBJ2-1,ASSLSSGETYNEQF
TRBV10-3,.,TRBJ1-2,AISEYEEYGYT